One sample yielded the 3 T cell receptor beta chains listed below, sequenced in a study of response to subunit inactivated influenza vaccine. One entry per CDR3 protein results from TCRdb running MiXCR on the RT-PCR reads. In the table there are 500,000 to 650,000 distinct CDR3 sequences, about 8% of which are singletons. The input for sequencing was PBMCs from blood, taken less than 30 months after vaccination. The receptors come from a man aged 50 to 69 who received an inactivated influenza vaccine.

This clonotype was observed a few times. The chain couples TRBV20-1 to TRBJ2-7; 9 nucleotides align to TRBD1. The germline CDR1 and CDR2 sequences are DFQATT and SNEGSKA (reference sequence). With 5 bases clipped from V and 2 bases from J, the junction kept 4 bases outside the gene matches. The CDR3 runs 13 residues. CDR3 protein: CSADRGGTYEQYF. The CDR3 DNA reads TGCAGTGCTGACAGGGGGGGGACCTACGAGCAGTACTTC.

The chain recombines TRBV6-2 or TRBV6-3 with TRBJ2-7, with D perhaps matching TRBD1 (5 bases). Between the trimmed V and J ends, which lost 5 bases and 0 bases, there was a span of 14 bases. Germline CDR1 MNHEY, CDR2 SVGEGT. The CDR3 consists of 15 residues. Here the CDR3 reads CASSTPDKSSYEQYF. CDR3 coding DNA: TGTGCCAGCAGTACCCCGGACAAGAGCTCCTACGAGCAGTACTTC.

This clonotype appeared many times. The CDR3 spells CSANLQTGYGYTF. CDR3 DNA: TGCAGTGCTAACCTCCAAACAGGCTATGGCTACACCTTC. V gene TRBV20-1 combines with J gene TRBJ1-2; D is perhaps TRBD1 (5 bases). CDR1 and CDR2 (germline): DFQATT, SNEGSKA (reference sequence). The CDR3 extends over 13 amino acids. V was shortened by 4 bases and J by 4 bases, with 13 bases between the two germline ends.